The sequence of this T cell receptor beta chain was determined in a study of T cells in Graves' hyperthyroidism and ophthalmopathy. Study conclusions and caveats: Most clonotypes that expanded in the thyroid above 0.001 also showed up in blood.

Researchers amplified the TCR beta CDR3 regions from RNA transcripts. The HTBI set primed first-round TCR CDR3 RT-PCR. TCRdb called the multiplex PCR reads again in MiXCR, with one record for every CDR3 protein. Of over 250,000 distinct CDR3 sequences in the sample, approximately 15% were seen once. The table lists this clonotype with a few counts. What it binds is not known. Clinical Activity Scores of at least 3, NOSPECS grades of at least 4 and durations under 3 months characterized ophthalmopathy patients. Each diagnosis drew on symptoms, thyroxine, TRAb, thyroid ultrasound and orbital computed tomography findings. Germline values: CDR1 DFQATT, CDR2 SNEGSKA (reference sequence). The CDR3 has 17 amino acids. V was shortened by 3 bases and J by 3 bases, with 21 bases between the two germline ends.

This TCR was sampled from an older woman with Graves' ophthalmopathy. The sequencing sample was made of blood. The chain carries TRBV20-1 and TRBJ1-3; the D gene is possibly TRBD1 (6 bases). CDR3 amino acids: CSASRHPSEQGGNTIYF. The CDR3 nucleotides read TGCAGTGCTAGTCGGCACCCTTCCGAACAGGGTGGAAACACCATATATTTT.